Presented here are 22 T cell receptor beta chains from one specimen sequenced in a study of post-analysis software for immune sequencing data. General study results and limits: Included in a set of five TRBV segments more frequent in patients than controls were TRBV5-6, TRBV5-1 and TRBV20-1.

Unique molecular identifiers were carried by the TCR beta cDNA libraries. TCRdb reprocessed the PCR reads with MiXCR, giving one entry per CDR3 protein. This sample has approximately 690,000 distinct CDR3 sequences, with approximately 60% found just once. Antigens for these TCRs are unknown. Sequencing used blood. The receptor set was obtained from a girl aged 2-10 years with multiple sclerosis.

This chain links TRBV2 with TRBJ2-1; the D gene could be TRBD1 or TRBD2 (5 bases each). CDR1 SNHLY and CDR2 FYNNEI come from the germline V gene. CDR3 size: 14 residues. The V and J ends lost 1 base and 6 bases respectively, with 10 bases between them. This chain's CDR3 is CASSEVGVTNEQFF. The DNA of the CDR3 is TGTGCCAGCAGTGAAGTGGGGGTAACCAATGAGCAGTTCTTC. The variable domain in full, completed from reference TRBV2 and TRBJ2-1, reads EPEVTQTPSHQVTQMGQEVILRCVPISNHLYFYWYRQILGQKVEFLVSFYNNEISEKSEIFDDQFSVERPDGSNFTLKIRSTKLEDSAMYFCASSEVGVTNEQFFGPGTRLTVL.

This clonotype showed up just a few times. The V and J genes are TRBV29-1 and TRBJ2-7, with D tentatively TRBD2 (6 bases). The CDR3 contains 14 residues. Germline V gene data show CDR1 as SQVTM and CDR2 as ANQGSEA. Between the trimmed V and J ends, which lost 1 base and 7 bases, there was a span of 17 bases. DNA for the CDR3: TGCAGCGTTGAAGGGGTAGGACTAACTCGAGAGCAGTACTTC. Protein: CSVEGVGLTREQYF.

The chain carries TRBV12-3 or TRBV12-4 and TRBJ2-1; D possibly corresponds to TRBD1 (6 bases). The CDR3 has 16 residues. Trimming cost V 6 bases and J 5 bases, with 20 bases left between them. The CDR3 sequence: CASRSHRVPGNNEQFF. DNA of the CDR3: TGTGCCAGCAGATCCCACAGGGTCCCGGGGAACAATGAGCAGTTCTTC.

This clonotype turned up a few times. This sequence joins TRBV28 and TRBJ2-1; TRBD1 aligns across 7 bases. Germline CDR1 reads MDHEN; CDR2 reads SYDVKM. The V gene end was trimmed by 5 bases and the J gene end by 8 bases; junction bases not matched to a gene: 9. The length of the CDR3 is 14 residues. For the CDR3, the DNA is TGTGCCAGCAGTCTGGGCGACAGGGTCTATGAGCAGTTCTTC. Amino acid sequence: CASSLGDRVYEQFF.

This clonotype was recorded once. This rearrangement joins TRBV29-1 to TRBJ1-1; D may be TRBD1 (5 bases). The CDR3 covers 13 residues. V was clipped by 1 base and J by 7 bases, with 13 bases between them. CDR1 is SQVTM and CDR2 is ANQGSEA in the germline V gene. The DNA of the CDR3 is TGCAGCGTTGAAGGTATGGCAGGGAATGAAGCTTTCTTT. It specifies CSVEGMAGNEAFF.

The chain joins TRBV7-2 to TRBJ1-2, with 7 bases that match TRBD1. CDR1 and CDR2 from the germline V gene are SGHTA and FQGNSA. This CDR3 spans 14 amino acids. After removal of 5 bases from V and 4 bases from J, the junction contained 7 bases not matched to a gene. The CDR3 nucleotides read TGTGCCAGCAGCCCGACAGGGTTTGCCTATGGCTACACCTTC. Its translation: CASSPTGFAYGYTF.

The chain combines TRBV5-1 with TRBJ2-5; the D call may be TRBD1 or TRBD2 (5 bases each). This CDR3 has 14 residues. The V gene's germline CDR1 is SGHRS and CDR2 YFSETQ. V lost 0 bases to trimming and J lost 4 bases, with 10 bases between them. The chain's CDR3 is CASSLAPGRETQYF. CDR3 bases: TGCGCCAGCAGCTTGGCCCCAGGGAGAGAGACCCAGTACTTC.

The rearrangement links TRBV28 to TRBJ2-1; TRBD2 aligns across 10 bases. Per germline, CDR1 MDHEN and CDR2 SYDVKM. V dropped 1 base and J dropped 8; count of bases not matched to a gene: 11. CDR3 length equals 17 residues. CDR3 in DNA: TGTGCCAGCAGTTTATCCGGGGCTAGCGGGAGTTGGTATGAGCAGTTCTTC. Encoded protein: CASSLSGASGSWYEQFF.

This chain links TRBV29-1 with TRBJ2-7, with a weak D call TRBD1 (6 bases). The CDR3 extends over 17 amino acids. V dropped 1 base and J dropped 3 bases, with 22 bases sitting between them. CDR1 SQVTM and CDR2 ANQGSEA come from the germline V gene. The CDR3 sequence is CSVEATARGASGYEQYF. CDR3 nucleotides: TGCAGCGTTGAAGCCACCGCCAGGGGTGCATCTGGCTACGAGCAGTACTTC.

For this clonotype: One end of the junction varies from germline; a read error may be responsible. The rearrangement links TRBV5-6 to TRBJ2-7; D gene uncertain. CDR1 is SGHDT and CDR2 is YYEEEE in the germline V gene. The CDR3 covers 16 residues. CDR3 region: CANSFEQLRTPYEQYF. Written as DNA, the CDR3 is TGTGCCAACAGCTTTGAGCAGCTCAGAACCCCCTACGAGCAGTACTTC.

In DNA, the CDR3 is TGCAGTGCTAGAGATCCGACGGGGTTTTGGGGCTACACCTTC. Encoded protein: CSARDPTGFWGYTF. The rearrangement links TRBV20-1 to TRBJ1-2, with D unclear. This CDR3 comprises 14 residues. Germline-derived CDR1 and CDR2 are DFQATT and SNEGSKA (reference sequence). V lost 0 bases and J lost 8, with 16 bases in between.

The V call is TRBV6-4, the J call TRBJ2-3; 8 bases line up with TRBD1. The CDR3 length is 14 residues. Germline trimming cut 9 bases from V and 5 bases from J; bases unmatched to any gene: 10. Germline V CDR1 and CDR2: MRHNA, SNTAGT. CDR3 nucleotide sequence: TGTGCCAGGGAGAGGACAGGGCCGAGAGATACGCAGTATTTT. Amino acid sequence: CARERTGPRDTQYF.

In its sample, this clonotype was seen once. The chain joins TRBV7-9 to TRBJ1-2; weak D call: TRBD1 (5 bases). With 0 bases removed from V and 4 bases from J, the gap between germline ends came to 12 bases. Germline CDR1 and CDR2: SEHNR and FQNEAQ (reference sequence). The CDR3 runs to 15 residues. CDR3 nucleotides: TGTGCCAGCAGCTTAGCTTCTGGGACTGGCTATGGCTACACCTTC. This gives the protein CASSLASGTGYGYTF.

The V call is TRBV14, the J call TRBJ2-7, with D perhaps TRBD1 or TRBD2 (5 bases each). Germline V CDR1 and CDR2: SGHDN, FVKESK. The CDR3 consists of 15 residues. The germline V and J ends were trimmed by 1 base and 5 bases, with 15 bases remaining between them. CDR3 protein: CASSQVQGRGNEQYF. CDR3 sequence (DNA): TGTGCCAGCAGCCAAGTTCAGGGACGCGGCAACGAGCAGTACTTC.

This chain links TRBV5-6 with TRBJ2-5; TRBD2 might be the D (7 bases). Germline V lookup: CDR1 SGHDT, CDR2 YYEEEE. This CDR3 is built from 16 residues. V was clipped by 0 bases and J by 1 base, with 13 bases between them. The CDR3 spells CASSLEGGLRQETQYF. In DNA, the CDR3 is TGTGCCAGCAGCTTGGAGGGGGGACTACGCCAAGAGACCCAGTACTTC.

The J gene is TRBJ1-6, the V gene TRBV20-1; no firm D call. V was clipped by 1 base and J by 4 bases, with 8 bases between them. Germline V gene data show CDR1 as DFQATT and CDR2 as SNEGSKA (reference sequence). This CDR3 spans 14 amino acids. DNA for the CDR3: TGCAGTGCTAGAGGGGCGGCATATAATTCACCCCTCCACTTT. Translating gives CSARGAAYNSPLHF.

The chain joins TRBV28 to TRBJ2-1, with TRBD2 matching over 16 bases. CDR1 and CDR2 from the germline V gene are MDHEN and SYDVKM. V lost 4 bases, J lost 2 bases, and 5 bases stayed unmatched. This CDR3 has 18 residues. The DNA for the CDR3 is TGTGCCAGCAGTTCCCCGGGACTAGCGGGGGGGACCTACAATGAGCAGTTCTTC. Its protein is CASSSPGLAGGTYNEQFF.

To note about this clonotype: At one end, the junction sequence differs from germline, possibly due to a read error. This rearrangement joins TRBV5-1 to TRBJ1-4; TRBD1 matches at 7 bases. The CDR3 runs to 14 residues. Germline CDR1 is SGHRS and CDR2 is YFSETQ. CDR3 sequence (DNA): TGCGCCAGCAGCTTGGGACAGGGCAATGAAAAACGGTTTTTT. It is translated as CASSLGQGNEKRFF.

The V call is TRBV19, the J call TRBJ1-4; tentative D call: TRBD1 (5 bases). The CDR3 spans 13 residues. The ends were cut back, 3 bases at V and 5 bases at J, with 7 bases in the middle. Germline V lookup: CDR1 LNHDA, CDR2 SQIVND (reference sequence). The CDR3 spells CASSIGGNEKLFF. The CDR3 DNA reads as TGTGCCAGTAGTATCGGGGGGAATGAAAAACTGTTTTTT.

The rearrangement joins TRBV6-1 to TRBJ2-4; possibly TRBD1 for D (6 bases). The DNA end is more similar to TRBJ2-7, so the J call may be wrong. Germline CDR1 is MNHNS and CDR2 is SASEGT. The CDR3 runs 16 residues. The CDR3 DNA sequence: TGTGCCAGCAGGGACTTTATAACAGGGACGCTGGGCGAGCAGTACTTC. Translation gives CASRDFITGTLGEQYF.

The chain uses TRBV5-1 and TRBJ2-5; 7 nucleotides match TRBD2. Germline CDR1 reads SGHRS; CDR2 reads YFSETQ. This CDR3 has 15 amino acids. After removal of 5 bases from V and 1 base from J, the junction contained 8 bases not matched to a gene. In DNA form, the CDR3 reads TGCGCCAGCAGTTCCACCCCTAGCGGCCAAGAGACCCAGTACTTC. It yields the protein CASSSTPSGQETQYF.

The rearrangement uses TRBV12-3 or TRBV12-4 and TRBJ2-3; D remains unclear. V lost 7 bases and J 4 bases, leaving 12 bases between the germline ends. The CDR3 consists of 13 residues. CDR3 sequence: CASTPRPADTQYF. CDR3 DNA sequence: TGTGCCAGCACCCCCCGGCCAGCAGATACGCAGTATTTT.